The 8 T cell receptor beta chains presented below share a single source sample, sequenced in a study of OX40 agonist ivuxolimab in advanced cancers. Sequencing used immunoSEQ multiplex PCR; TCRdb keeps in-frame clones, though not all of them. This table holds around 110,000 clones, approximately 92% found once. The material sequenced was CD4+ or CD8+ T cells sorted from blood, taken in a trial of the OX40 agonist ivuxolimab. These receptors were obtained from an adult with an advanced solid tumor such as melanoma, head and neck, liver or kidney cancer.

This chain links TRBV5-1 with TRBJ2-3; TRBD1 agrees at 9 bases. Looked up from germline, CDR1 is SGHRS and CDR2 is YFSETQ. V lost 2 bases and J lost 3; bases outside the gene matches: 7. The CDR3 has 16 residues. CDR3 region: CASSFSGDRVTDTQYF. In DNA, the CDR3 is TGCGCCAGCAGCTTTTCTGGGGACAGGGTGACAGATACGCAGTATTTT.

J is TRBJ2-1 and V is TRBV7-3, with 15 bases aligning to TRBD2. Trimming at V came to 2 bases and at J to 0 bases, leaving 11 bases not matched to a gene. Germline lookup yields CDR1 SGHTA and CDR2 FQGTGA. The CDR3 has 21 amino acids. In nucleotides, the CDR3 is TGTGCCAGCAGCTTATTAGCCCCATGGACTAGCGGGAGGGACTCCTACAATGAGCAGTTCTTC. Its protein is CASSLLAPWTSGRDSYNEQFF.

The gene calls are TRBV2 and TRBJ1-4; 9 bases match TRBD1. Trimming at V came to 3 bases and at J to 8 bases, leaving 10 bases not matched to a gene. The CDR3 consists of 16 residues. Germline V lookup: CDR1 SNHLY, CDR2 FYNNEI. CDR3 bases: TGTGCCAGCAGTGATGCGACAGGGGGTTCTGGGGAAAAACTGTTTTTT. It codes for CASSDATGGSGEKLFF.

This clone was seen a handful of times. The rearrangement uses TRBV19 and TRBJ1-2, with D uncertain. CDR1 and CDR2 (germline): LNHDA, SQIVND (reference sequence). The CDR3 extends over 14 amino acids. The germline V and J ends were trimmed by 3 bases and 7 bases, with 15 bases remaining between them. The CDR3 protein is CASSIPQRATGYTF. In nucleotides, the CDR3 is TGTGCCAGTAGTATTCCACAGCGAGCGACTGGCTACACCTTC.

The chain has TRBV5-4 and TRBJ2-2, with 9 nucleotides matching TRBD1. The CDR3 runs 16 residues. Germline-derived CDR1 and CDR2 are SGHNT and YYREEE (reference sequence). V lost 4 bases, J lost 1 base, and 5 bases stayed unmatched. The CDR3 reads CASSPRDRVNTGELFF. In nucleotides, the CDR3 is TGTGCCAGCAGCCCCCGGGACAGGGTGAACACCGGGGAGCTGTTTTTT.

This clone appeared a single time. This chain links TRBV7-2 with TRBJ1-1; D is unclear. The germline V gene encodes CDR1 SGHTA and CDR2 FQGNSA. This CDR3 spans 14 amino acids. V was cut by 3 bases and J by 1 base, with 9 bases left in between. In DNA form, the CDR3 reads TGTGCCAGCAGCTTTCAGTATACGAACACTGAAGCTTTCTTT. Its translation: CASSFQYTNTEAFF.

V gene TRBV10-1 combines with J gene TRBJ1-1; D ambiguous. The CDR3 is made up of 13 amino acids. Germline V gene data show CDR1 as WNHNN and CDR2 as SYGVQD (reference sequence). The V and J ends lost 6 bases and 0 bases respectively, with 8 bases between them. In nucleotides, the CDR3 is TGCGCCAGCAGACAGTCACTGAACACTGAAGCTTTCTTT. This encodes CASRQSLNTEAFF.

The rearrangement joins TRBV27 to TRBJ2-7, with 8 bases lining up with TRBD1. Per the germline V gene, CDR1 is MNHEY and CDR2 is SMNVEV (reference sequence). This CDR3 has 15 residues. The V and J ends lost 4 bases and 6 bases, in that order; junction bases with no gene match: 11. The CDR3 reads CASSSQKTGGREQYF. The CDR3 DNA reads as TGTGCCAGCAGTTCTCAGAAAACAGGGGGGCGCGAGCAGTACTTC.